These 20 T cell receptor beta chains were all obtained from the same sample, sequenced in a study of shared clonotypes between healthy human individuals. Only in-frame clones appear in the TCRdb table, and some are missing; sequencing was by immunoSEQ multiplex PCR. The sample contains about 870,000 clones, about 91% of which appear only once. Naive CD8 cells comprised CD45RO-negative, CCR7-positively selected cells, excluding terminally differentiated effector memory CD45RA+ cells. Sequenced sample: naive CD8+ T cells sorted from blood. These receptors were collected from a man aged 30 to 45 in good health.

The chain joins TRBV7-6 to TRBJ2-2; the D call may be TRBD1 or TRBD2 (5 bases each). V was pared by 2 bases and J by 5 bases, with 9 bases between. This CDR3 comprises 14 residues. Per germline, CDR1 SGHVS and CDR2 FNYEAQ. CDR3 in amino acids: CASSLQGVTGELFF. The CDR3 DNA is TGTGCCAGCAGCTTACAGGGAGTTACCGGGGAGCTGTTTTTT. The full variable domain, rest sourced from reference TRBV7-6 and TRBJ2-2, is GAGVSQSPRYKVTKRGQDVALRCDPISGHVSLYWYRQALGQGPEFLTYFNYEAQQDKSGLPNDRFSAERPEGSISTLTIQRTEQRDSAMYRCASSLQGVTGELFFGEGSRLTVL.

The chain uses TRBV5-5 and TRBJ1-1, with 7 bases that match TRBD1. The V gene's germline CDR1 is SGHKS and CDR2 YYEKEE (reference sequence). The V and J ends lost 1 base and 0 bases, in that order; junction bases with no gene match: 9. The CDR3 has 17 residues. CDR3 sequence reads: CASSLLGHRGLNTEAFF. Here the CDR3 DNA reads TGTGCCAGCAGCTTGCTCGGGCACAGGGGACTGAACACTGAAGCTTTCTTT.

The CDR3 bases are TGTGCCAGCAGCTTGGGACTAGCGGGAGGGCCAGGCTCCAATGAGCAGTTCTTC. Protein sequence: CASSLGLAGGPGSNEQFF. The J gene is TRBJ2-1, the V gene TRBV7-2; TRBD2 agrees at 16 bases. CDR1 and CDR2 from the germline V gene are SGHTA and FQGNSA. V shed 3 bases and J 6 bases; nucleotides not matched to a gene: 8. The CDR3 has 18 amino acids.

DNA for the CDR3: TGTGCCAGCAGTTTTCAAATAGGATTGATGAATGAGCAGTTCTTC. Translated, it gives CASSFQIGLMNEQFF. The V call is TRBV27, the J call TRBJ2-1; D gene uncertain. The germline gives CDR1 MNHEY, CDR2 SMNVEV (reference sequence). CDR3 length equals 15 residues. Trimming stripped 3 bases from V and 7 bases from J, with 16 bases between.

The V and J genes are TRBV29-1 and TRBJ2-5, with 12 bases that match TRBD1. J lost 4 bases, V lost 4 bases, and 10 bases had no gene match. Per germline, CDR1 SQVTM and CDR2 ANQGSEA. The CDR3 length is 16 residues. CDR3 bases: TGCAGCGTTGCGGGGACAGGGGGCTGGACGGGAGAGACCCAGTACTTC. As protein: CSVAGTGGWTGETQYF.

The count of this clone is one. The chain links TRBV7-2 to TRBJ2-7; 15 bases are a match to TRBD2. The germline CDR1 and CDR2 sequences are SGHTA and FQGNSA. The CDR3 runs to 17 residues. V lost 4 bases to trimming and J lost 3 bases; unmatched junction nucleotides: 7. The CDR3 region is CASSSGLAGGRDYEQYF. The CDR3 coding sequence is TGTGCCAGCAGCTCCGGACTAGCGGGAGGGCGGGACTACGAGCAGTACTTC.

This chain joins TRBV7-6 and TRBJ2-3, with 12 bases matching TRBD2. The ends lost 7 bases at V and 1 base at J; junction bases unmatched: 3. The CDR3 is 15 amino acids. Looked up from germline, CDR1 is SGHVS and CDR2 is FNYEAQ. CDR3 sequence (DNA): TGTGCCAGCACGGGACTAGCGGGCGGCACAGATACGCAGTATTTT. Its protein product is CASTGLAGGTDTQYF.

This clone was found once. The genes are TRBV28 and TRBJ2-3; D possibly matches TRBD1 or TRBD2 (5 bases each). This CDR3 is built from 12 residues. From germline, CDR1 is MDHEN and CDR2 SYDVKM. V dropped 10 bases and J dropped 1 base, with 9 bases sitting between them. The CDR3 sequence is CAIRGGTDTQYF. CDR3 in DNA: TGTGCCATCAGAGGGGGCACAGATACGCAGTATTTT. Full variable domain (outside the CDR3, taken from reference TRBV28 and TRBJ2-3): DVKVTQSSRYLVKRTGEKVFLECVQDMDHENMFWYRQDPGLGLRLIYFSYDVKMKEKGDIPEGYSVSREKKERFSLILESASTNQTSMYLCAIRGGTDTQYFGPGTRLTVL.

The V gene is TRBV4-3, the J gene TRBJ2-7; 13 positions agree with TRBD2. With V trimmed by 0 bases and J by 6 bases, 11 bases remained unmatched. CDR3 length: 18 residues. The germline CDR1 and CDR2 sequences are LGHNA and YSLEER. CDR3 DNA: TGCGCCAGCAGCCAAGATCGAACTAGCGGGAGGGCCGTCTCCGAGCAGTACTTC. Its protein product is CASSQDRTSGRAVSEQYF.

The rearrangement uses TRBV14 and TRBJ2-7; a possible D gene is TRBD2 (5 bases). The ends were cut back, 4 bases at V and 6 bases at J, with 10 bases in the middle. The germline CDR1 and CDR2 sequences are SGHDN and FVKESK. The CDR3 loop spans 12 amino acids. The CDR3 reads CASSRERIEQYF. CDR3 DNA: TGTGCCAGCAGCCGGGAGCGAATCGAGCAGTACTTC.

The chain joins TRBV18 to TRBJ2-3; unclear D gene. Germline V gene lookup returns CDR1 KGHSH and CDR2 LQKENI. The CDR3 length is 13 residues. V lost 5 bases and J 0 bases, leaving 6 bases between the germline ends. The CDR3 loop reads CASSTTSTDTQYF. CDR3 nucleotide sequence: TGTGCCAGCTCAACGACCAGCACAGATACGCAGTATTTT.

V and J are TRBV7-3 and TRBJ2-3; D unresolved. V was shortened by 2 bases and J by 0 bases, with 12 bases between the two germline ends. The germline V gene has CDR1 SGHTA and CDR2 FQGTGA. There are 16 residues in the CDR3. The CDR3 is CASSLDTSLSTDTQYF. CDR3 DNA sequence: TGTGCCAGCAGCTTAGATACCTCTCTTAGCACAGATACGCAGTATTTT.

V gene TRBV30 combines with J gene TRBJ2-2; D remains ambiguous. CDR3 length: 11 amino acids. The V and J ends lost 1 base and 7 bases respectively, with 4 bases between them. Germline V lookup: CDR1 GTSNPN, CDR2 SVGIG (reference sequence). CDR3: CAWSGGGELFF. The CDR3 nucleotides read TGTGCCTGGAGTGGAGGCGGGGAGCTGTTTTTT.

The rearrangement joins TRBV2 to TRBJ2-5; D may be TRBD2 (5 bases). Germline V gives CDR1 SNHLY, CDR2 FYNNEI. With 8 bases removed from V and 1 base from J, the gap between germline ends came to 11 bases. This CDR3 is built from 13 residues. CDR3 loop: CASVGEGQETQYF. CDR3 in DNA: TGTGCCAGCGTCGGAGAGGGCCAAGAGACCCAGTACTTC. The variable domain in full, completed from reference TRBV2 and TRBJ2-5, reads EPEVTQTPSHQVTQMGQEVILRCVPISNHLYFYWYRQILGQKVEFLVSFYNNEISEKSEIFDDQFSVERPDGSNFTLKIRSTKLEDSAMYFCASVGEGQETQYFGPGTRLLVL.

This clone has ten or more counts. It is unclear where the CDR3 begins or ends on the DNA, so no DNA is shown, and the CDR3 is as TCRdb lists it. CDR3 sequence: CASSFGPGVNEQYF. V is TRBV5-4 and J is TRBJ2-7; no check of the table's D call, TRBD2, against the DNA was made. From its first to its last residue, the CDR3 has 14 amino acids. Germline V gives CDR1 SGHNT, CDR2 YYREEE (reference sequence).

This chain connects TRBV4-3 to TRBJ2-1; the D gene is possibly TRBD2 (5 bases). Trimming stripped 0 bases from V and 4 bases from J, with 13 bases between. The CDR3 sequence is 16 residues long. Germline values: CDR1 LGHNA, CDR2 YSLEER. In DNA, the CDR3 is TGCGCCAGCAGCCAAGAGTTGATGACGGGATACAATGAGCAGTTCTTC. This sequence encodes CASSQELMTGYNEQFF.

The genes are TRBV7-2 and TRBJ2-7, with D tentatively TRBD1 or TRBD2 (5 bases each). There are 16 residues in the CDR3. Germline V gives CDR1 SGHTA, CDR2 FQGNSA. Trimming took 2 bases from V and 0 from J, leaving 14 bases between them. The CDR3 DNA is TGTGCCAGCAGCTTACCCCGGGACGCGAGCTCCTACGAGCAGTACTTC. Residues: CASSLPRDASSYEQYF.

The chain carries TRBV28 and TRBJ1-2, with unresolved D. V shed 3 bases and J shed 6 bases, with 11 bases lying between them. Germline V CDR1 and CDR2: MDHEN, SYDVKM. The CDR3 has 13 residues. The CDR3 region is CASSFSGFHGYTF. In DNA, the CDR3 is TGTGCCAGCAGTTTTTCAGGTTTCCATGGCTACACCTTC.

The chain couples TRBV4-2 to TRBJ2-2, with 7 bases that match TRBD1. The CDR3 loop spans 15 amino acids. CDR1 and CDR2 from the germline V gene are LGHNA and YNFKEQ. V was clipped by 0 bases and J by 5 bases; unmatched bases: 3. In DNA form, the CDR3 reads TGTGCCAGCAGCCAAGATGCCAGGGGGACCGGGGAGCTGTTTTTT. Protein: CASSQDARGTGELFF.

The genes are TRBV6-5 and TRBJ2-1; D unclear. Germline V gene lookup returns CDR1 MNHEY and CDR2 SVGAGI. V shed 6 bases and J shed 3 bases, with 9 bases lying between them. The CDR3 consists of 13 residues. The chain's CDR3 is CASSLHVYNEQFF. The CDR3 DNA follows: TGTGCCAGCAGCCTACATGTCTACAATGAGCAGTTCTTC.